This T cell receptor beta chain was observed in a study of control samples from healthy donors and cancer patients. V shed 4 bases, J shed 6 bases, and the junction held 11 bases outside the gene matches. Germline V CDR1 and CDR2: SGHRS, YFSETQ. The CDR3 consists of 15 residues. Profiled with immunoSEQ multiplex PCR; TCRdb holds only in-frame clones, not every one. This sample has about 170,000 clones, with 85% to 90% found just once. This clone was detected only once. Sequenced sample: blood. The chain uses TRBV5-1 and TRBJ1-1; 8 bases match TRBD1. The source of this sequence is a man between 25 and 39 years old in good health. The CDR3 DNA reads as TGCGCCAGCAGCACCTACAGGGGGAGTGGTGCTGAAGCTTTCTTT. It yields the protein CASSTYRGSGAEAFF.